This TCR beta chain was sequenced for a study of beta chain features in type 1 diabetes (dated by TCRdb to the late 2010s). In the study overall: Mean age, gender distribution, total cell number and subset yield were not different between patients and healthy donors. Naive and central memory subsets were obtained from all 30 or so donors, but regulatory and stem cell-like memory subsets were isolated from only 8 patients and roughly eight healthy donors. In the study, TCRB repertoires of sorted circulating CD4+ T cell subsets from recently diagnosed type 1 diabetes patients were compared with those of matched healthy donors. A total of roughly 99 million sorted cells were examined across all samples, and the number of cells per subset was strongly correlated with RNA yield. Broad study findings and their caveats: The naive, central memory and regulatory TCRB repertoires appeared to resemble one another more closely among patients than among healthy donors. HLA sub-analyses involved small numbers of individuals, so any influence of HLA type on TCRB rearrangement remained unresolved. Sequencing cDNA rather than genomic DNA could over-represent highly expressing activated cells, although activation and CD3 levels did not differ between groups. A moderate but significant shortening of TCRB CDR3 length was observed in type 1 diabetes patients in all four CD4+ subsets. Shorter templates might be favored by PCR, yet because patient and control samples were amplified and corrected together, any such skew would affect both groups equally. At VDJ recombination sites, patients with type 1 diabetes made fewer insertions and deleted more nucleotides, a pattern implying thymic rearrangement abnormalities.

All of the isolated RNA was reverse transcribed with the High Capacity cDNA Reverse Transcription Kit, so expressed TCRB transcripts were sequenced. Deep immunoSEQ sequencing was performed on naive, central memory and regulatory T cell samples, with an average of approximately 4 million total reads per sample. Sorted cells were lysed in RLT buffer, and RNA was extracted using DNase-treated RNeasy Micro or Mini kits according to cell number. To prevent cross-contamination, each cell subset was processed individually, whereas patient and healthy donor samples were processed jointly. TCRB sequences were amplified from cDNA with the immunoSEQ multiplex PCR, producing 87-bp fragments spanning the CDR3 region. Sequencing of the amplicons was done on the Illumina HiSeq platform. The study's own analysis went as follows. PCR bias was computationally corrected using synthetic template baselines, reads within Hamming distance 2 were collapsed, and singletons that could not be merged were discarded. Reads were aligned against IMGT so that V, D and J genes, CDR3 length and insertions or deletions at six rearrangement sites could be assigned. Clonotype counts were normalized to sorted cell number within each subset before computing true diversity and Gini coefficients with the tcR R package. Repertoire sharing was quantified using the overlap coefficient calculated on TCRB nucleotide sequences. Here the immuneACCESS table is served through TCRdb, limited to in-frame sequences with V and J called. Missing clones are a known gap in these copies; in checked studies unresolved V genes cover under half, and the rest lacks a known reason. Clone size and V and J calls were adopted from that table, with D and trimming inferred from the DNA. The sample has 150,000 or so clones on record, 9.7% of them singletons. Less than 0.85% of the sample is in the top ten clones.

Each donor gave one peripheral blood draw, averaging approximately 110 mL, which was collected into heparinised tubes. A BD FACSAria II was used to sort naive, central memory, regulatory and stem cell-like memory CD4+ T cells with a panel that included CD45RO, CCR7, CD25, CD127, CD95 and CD27. A purity above 98% was achieved for all sorted populations. PBMCs were isolated right away by Lymphoprep density gradient centrifugation and were stained directly, without culture. So that batch effects would be minimized, each experiment stained and sorted samples in pairs, pairing one healthy donor with one patient. V and J lose 4 bases and 7 bases, and a span of 10 bases separates them. The germline V gene supplies CDR1 SQVTM and CDR2 ANQGSEA. The cysteine opens and the phenylalanine closes a CDR3 of 11 amino acids. The sequence is cut down to CDR3 DNA, 33 bases in frame from base 1. This clone was seen a few times. The specificity of this receptor is unknown. Base qualities are not at hand, and no much larger clone is one base apart.

The receptor was derived from a woman aged 40 to 55 in good health. Sequencing used central memory CD4+ T cells from blood. The rearranged segments are TRBV29-1 and TRBJ1-2, and the D gene may be TRBD1, 5 bases matching. The bases are TGCAGCGTTGGGGGCACAGGTGGCTACACCTTC. Translated, it gives CSVGGTGGYTF.